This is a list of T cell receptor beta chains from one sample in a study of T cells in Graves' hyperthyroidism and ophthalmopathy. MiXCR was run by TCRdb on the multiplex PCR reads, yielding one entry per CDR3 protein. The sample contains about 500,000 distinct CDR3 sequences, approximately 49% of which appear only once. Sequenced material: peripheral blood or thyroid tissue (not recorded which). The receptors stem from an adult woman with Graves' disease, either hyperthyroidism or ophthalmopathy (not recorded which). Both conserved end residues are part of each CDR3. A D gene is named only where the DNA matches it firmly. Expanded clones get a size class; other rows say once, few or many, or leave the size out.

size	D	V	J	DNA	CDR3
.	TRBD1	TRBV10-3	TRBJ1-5	TGTGCCATCAGGGGAGGGGGCGATAGGCAGCCCCAGCATTTT	CAIRGGGDRQPQHF
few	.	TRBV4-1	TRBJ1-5	TGCGCCAGCAGCCAACCGGGCAATCAGCCCCAGCATTTT	CASSQPGNQPQHF
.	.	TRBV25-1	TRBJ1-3	TGTGCCAGCTCTGGGGACACCTCTGGAAACACCATATATTTT	CASSGDTSGNTIYF
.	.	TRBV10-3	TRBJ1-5	TGTGCCATCAGTGCGACCGGGACAAACAATCAGCCCCAGCATTTT	CAISATGTNNQPQHF
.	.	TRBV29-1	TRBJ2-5	TGCAGCGCAGGGGTCGGGGAGACCCAGTACTTC	CSAGVGETQYF
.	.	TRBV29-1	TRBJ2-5	TGCAGCGTTGAAGGGGGTGAGTTCTACGAGACCCAGTACTTC	CSVEGGEFYETQYF
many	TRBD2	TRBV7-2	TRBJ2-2	TGTGCCAGCAGCACGGGACTAGCCACCGGGGAGCTGTTTTTT	CASSTGLATGELFF
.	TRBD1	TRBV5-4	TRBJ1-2	TGTGCCAGCAGCATCGGACAGGGCCCTAACTATGGCTACACCTTC	CASSIGQGPNYGYTF
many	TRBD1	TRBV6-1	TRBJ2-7	TGTGCCAGCAGTCCCCGTAGGGGGCAAGGCGAGCAGTACTTC	CASSPRRGQGEQYF
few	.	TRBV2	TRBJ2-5	TGTGCCAGCAGTGCCAGACGAGCTAGTAGAGAGACCCAGTACTTC	CASSARRASRETQYF
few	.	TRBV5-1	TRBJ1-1	TGCGCCAGCGAATTGGGACATCAGAACACTGAAGCTTTCTTT	CASELGHQNTEAFF
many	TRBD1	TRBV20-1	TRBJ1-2	TGCAGTGCGACCGGACAGGCCTATGGCTACACCTTC	CSATGQAYGYTF
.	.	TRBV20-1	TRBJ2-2	TGCAGTGAATCCGGAACCAGCGGGGAGCTGTTTTTT	CSESGTSGELFF
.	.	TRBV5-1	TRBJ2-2	TGCGCCAGCACCCCCAGGGAGAACGGTAACACCGGGGAGCTGTTTTTT	CASTPRENGNTGELFF
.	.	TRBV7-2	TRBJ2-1	TGTGCCAGCAGCCTTGGCACCAGCCAAGGGCAGTTCTTC	CASSLGTSQGQFF
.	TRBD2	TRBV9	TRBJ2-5	TGTGCCAGCAGCGTAGCTCAAGCGGGGGGCCGCCAAGAGACCCAGTACTTC	CASSVAQAGGRQETQYF
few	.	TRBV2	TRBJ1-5	TGTGCCAGCAAGAGCCCAGGTGGCGGACAAGAGACCCAGCATTTT	CASKSPGGGQETQHF
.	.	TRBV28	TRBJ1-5	TGTGCCAGCAGTTACTTTAGGGGCAGCAATCAGCCCCAGCATTTT	CASSYFRGSNQPQHF
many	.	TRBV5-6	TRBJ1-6	TGTGCCAGCAGCTTGTTGGGGGCCGGTCGTTCACCCCTCCACTTT	CASSLLGAGRSPLHF
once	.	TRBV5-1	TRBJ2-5	TGCGCCAGCAGCTTGGATGGCAGGGGAGAGACCCAGTACTTC	CASSLDGRGETQYF
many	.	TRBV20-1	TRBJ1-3	TGCAGTGCGGAGAGGGGGGCGGGGGCTGGAAACACCATATATTTT	CSAERGAGAGNTIYF
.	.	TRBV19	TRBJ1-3	TGTGCCAGTATGGAAAGCGGGACTTCTGGAAACACCATATATTTT	CASMESGTSGNTIYF
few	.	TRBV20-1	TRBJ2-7	TGCAGTGCTAATACCAGGGGGTACTTC	CSANTRGYF
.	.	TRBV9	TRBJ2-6	TGTGCCAGCAGCGTAGCAGGGGAGGACGTCCTGACTTTC	CASSVAGEDVLTF
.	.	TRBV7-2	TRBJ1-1	TGTGCCAGCAGCTTAGACCCGAGGAACACTGATGCTTTCTTT	CASSLDPRNTDAFF
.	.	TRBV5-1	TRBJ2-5	TGCGCCAGCAGTCGTGAGAACCAAGAGACCCAGTACTTC	CASSRENQETQYF
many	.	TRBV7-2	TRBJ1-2	TGTGCCAGCAGCTTAGTAGGGGTGGGAGGCTACACCTTC	CASSLVGVGGYTF
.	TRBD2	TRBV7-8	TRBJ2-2	TGTGCCAGCAGCTTAGTTGCTAGCGGGTTCACCGGGGAGCTGTTTTTT	CASSLVASGFTGELFF
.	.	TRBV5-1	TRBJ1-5	TGCGCCAGCAGCTTGGGGGACGTTAGCAATCAGCCCCAGCATTTT	CASSLGDVSNQPQHF
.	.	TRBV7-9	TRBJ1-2	TGTGCCAGCAGCTCGGAGGGGGGGCTCGGCTATGGCTACACCTTC	CASSSEGGLGYGYTF
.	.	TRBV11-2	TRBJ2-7	TGTGCCGGCAGCTTAGGGCAACTATACGAGCAGTACTTC	CAGSLGQLYEQYF
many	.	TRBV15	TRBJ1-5	TGTGCCACCAGCAGAGGGGGGGGGGGTGGACAGCCCCAGCATTTT	CATSRGGGGGQPQHF
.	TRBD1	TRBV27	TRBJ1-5	TGTGCCAGCAGTTCTTTGGGAGGGGGCCGTAATCAGCCCCAGCATTTT	CASSSLGGGRNQPQHF
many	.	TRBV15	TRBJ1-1	TGTGCCACCAAACAGGGAGGTATGAACACTGAAGCTTTCTTT	CATKQGGMNTEAFF
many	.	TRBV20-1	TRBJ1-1	TGCAGTGCCCCTGGGACGGGGACTGAAGCTTTCTTT	CSAPGTGTEAFF
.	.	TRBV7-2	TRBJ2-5	TGTGCCAGCAGCTTAGGGGGAAAGACCCAGTACTTC	CASSLGGKTQYF
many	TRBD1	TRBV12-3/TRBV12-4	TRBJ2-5	TGTGCCAGCAGTTTCTGGGACAGGGTAGGAGAGACCCAGTACTTC	CASSFWDRVGETQYF
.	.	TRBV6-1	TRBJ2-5	TGTGCCAGCAGCCACGGGCTCTACCCAGAGACCCAGTACTTC	CASSHGLYPETQYF
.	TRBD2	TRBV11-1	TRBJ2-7	TGTGCCAGCAGCCACCGGGAGGGGTGGCGCGAGCAGTACTTC	CASSHREGWREQYF
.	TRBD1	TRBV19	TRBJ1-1	TGTGCCACCAGACCCACGTCGACAGGGGAAGAAGCTTTCTTT	CATRPTSTGEEAFF
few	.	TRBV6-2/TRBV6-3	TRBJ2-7	TGTGCCACCTCGGGACTCTCCTACGAGCAGTACTTC	CATSGLSYEQYF
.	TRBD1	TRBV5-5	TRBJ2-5	TGTGCCAGCAGCTGGGACAGGGTAGGGAAAGAGACCCAGTACTTC	CASSWDRVGKETQYF
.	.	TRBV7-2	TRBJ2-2	TGTGCCAGCCGGATTACCGCCGGGGAGCTGTTTTTT	CASRITAGELFF
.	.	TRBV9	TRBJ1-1	TGTGCCAGCAGTGTACATGTACAGGGTTGGGTGGTGAACACTGAAGCTTTCTTT	CASSVHVQGWVVNTEAFF
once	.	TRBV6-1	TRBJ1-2	TGTGCCAGCAGTGAACGGGGGGAAGGATATGGCTACACCTTC	CASSERGEGYGYTF
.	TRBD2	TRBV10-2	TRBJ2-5	TGCGCCAGCAGCGACGGGACTAGCGGGGGGAAAGAGACCCAGTACTTC	CASSDGTSGGKETQYF
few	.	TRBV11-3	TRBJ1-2	TGTGCCAGCAGTGGCCACTATGGCTACACCTTC	CASSGHYGYTF
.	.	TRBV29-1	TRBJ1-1	TGCAGCTTGGGGGGCTCAGGTGTTGAAGCTTTCTTT	CSLGGSGVEAFF
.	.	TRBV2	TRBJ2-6	TGTGCCAGCAGTGAATTGGCCTCTGGGGCCAACGTCCTGACTTTC	CASSELASGANVLTF
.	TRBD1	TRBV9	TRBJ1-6	TGTGCCAGCAGCGCCAGGGGGGGACAGGGATTCTATAATTCACCCCTCCACTTT	CASSARGGQGFYNSPLHF